This record covers a single TCR beta chain. The assay was immunoSEQ multiplex PCR, and TCRdb's table has in-frame clones only and misses some. Among 75,000 to 90,000 clones listed, roughly 94% were seen once. CDR3 size: 14 residues. J gave up 7 bases and V 6 bases, and 11 bases lay outside the gene matches. Looked up from germline, CDR1 is SGHAT and CDR2 is FQDESV (reference sequence). This sample is part of a study of technical replicates of blood from a few donors. The origin of this receptor is a human donor in good health. The gene calls are TRBV11-1 and TRBJ2-7; 8 bases agree with TRBD2. Sequenced: T cells isolated from PBMCs. The CDR3 DNA sequence: TGTGCCAGCAGTTCCGGGACTAGAGATTGGGAGCAGTACTTC. Amino acid sequence: CASSSGTRDWEQYF.